One sample yielded the 3 T cell receptor beta chains listed below, sequenced in a study of CD8+ T cells in alopecia areata. After isolation, RNA underwent reverse transcription to generate cDNA as the sequencing template. Clones were sequenced by immunoSEQ multiplex PCR, and TCRdb holds only the in-frame ones, with some missing. The table has more than 95,000 clones, around 63% seen once; the top ten hold 5.7%. Specified treatment: oral pan-JAK inhibitor, 5-10 mg twice daily. The sample was CD4+ T cells sorted from blood, taken at week 4, from a patient treated with tofacitinib. These receptors originate from a human donor with alopecia areata.

The chain recombines TRBV27 with TRBJ1-5; no clear D. Germline V gene data show CDR1 as MNHEY and CDR2 as SMNVEV (reference sequence). Trimming removed 6 bases from V and 2 bases from J, with 14 bases in between. The CDR3 is 15 amino acids. The CDR3 here is CASRPPGSGNQPQHF. As DNA, the CDR3 is TGTGCCAGCAGGCCACCCGGGAGTGGCAATCAGCCCCAGCATTTT.

This clone was found a few times. This chain links TRBV7-7 with TRBJ2-5; D may be TRBD2 (6 bases). The CDR3 loop spans 15 amino acids. V lost 1 base, J lost 2 bases, and 11 bases lay in between. Per germline, CDR1 SSHAT and CDR2 FNYEAQ (reference sequence). The CDR3 coding sequence is TGTGCCAGCAGCTTAGGCGGGGCCGTACAAGAGACCCAGTACTTC. Translation: CASSLGGAVQETQYF.

This clone was counted once. V and J are TRBV30 and TRBJ2-3; TRBD2 agrees at 7 bases. Germline lookup yields CDR1 GTSNPN and CDR2 SVGIG (reference sequence). The V gene end was trimmed by 0 bases and the J gene end by 0 bases; junction bases not matched to a gene: 15. CDR3 length: 19 amino acids. The CDR3 here is CAWSVVHAGGGPSTDTQYF. The DNA for the CDR3 is TGTGCCTGGAGTGTCGTACACGCGGGCGGGGGACCTAGCACAGATACGCAGTATTTT. Full variable domain (missing parts from reference TRBV30 and TRBJ2-3): SQTIHQWPATLVQPVGSPLSLECTVEGTSNPNLYWYRQAAGRGLQLLFYSVGIGQISSEVPQNLSASRPQDRQFILSSKKLLLSDSGFYLCAWSVVHAGGGPSTDTQYFGPGTRLTVL.